The entry that follows covers one TCR beta chain sequence. Its specificity is not known. This entry comes from a study of blood T cells in healthy people across ages. Study results and limitations: Among T cells, TCR beta diversity per million cells dropped roughly linearly as age rose.

Trimming at V came to 8 bases and at J to 7 bases, leaving 11 bases not matched to a gene. Germline CDR1 is DFQATT and CDR2 is SNEGSKA (reference sequence). The CDR3 runs 15 residues. The total RNA that was extracted per sample amounted to at least 6 micrograms. The authors ran a second PCR of 7 to 11 cycles using a sample-barcoded 5' primer and a J-beta primer mix. Every cDNA was tagged by a template-switch adaptor with 12 random nucleotides. TCRdb reprocessed the 5' RACE reads with MiXCR, giving one entry per CDR3 protein. The table shows 920,000 or so distinct CDR3 sequences, with 45% occurring only once.

The TCR was taken from a woman between 55 and 75 years old in good health. Sequenced material: blood. The chain recombines TRBV20-1 with TRBJ2-3; 14 positions match TRBD2. The CDR3 sequence is CSLGETSGRENTQYF. CDR3 DNA: TGCAGTCTAGGGGAGACTAGCGGGAGGGAAAATACGCAGTATTTT.